This TCR beta chain was captured in a study of control samples from healthy donors and cancer patients. TCRdb's table, derived via immunoSEQ multiplex PCR, lists solely in-frame clones and lacks some. The sample contains 150,000 to 200,000 clones, 70% to 90% of which appear only once. The germline gives CDR1 MDHEN, CDR2 SYDVKM. V shed 5 bases and J 5 bases; nucleotides not matched to a gene: 10. The CDR3 runs 15 residues. The gene calls are TRBV28 and TRBJ2-7, with 9 bases that match TRBD1. Sequencing was performed on blood. This receptor was identified in a man aged 30 to 39 in good health. The DNA for the CDR3 is TGTGCCAGCAGTGTCCGCGGACAGGGGCGGGACGAGCAGTACTTC. Residues: CASSVRGQGRDEQYF.